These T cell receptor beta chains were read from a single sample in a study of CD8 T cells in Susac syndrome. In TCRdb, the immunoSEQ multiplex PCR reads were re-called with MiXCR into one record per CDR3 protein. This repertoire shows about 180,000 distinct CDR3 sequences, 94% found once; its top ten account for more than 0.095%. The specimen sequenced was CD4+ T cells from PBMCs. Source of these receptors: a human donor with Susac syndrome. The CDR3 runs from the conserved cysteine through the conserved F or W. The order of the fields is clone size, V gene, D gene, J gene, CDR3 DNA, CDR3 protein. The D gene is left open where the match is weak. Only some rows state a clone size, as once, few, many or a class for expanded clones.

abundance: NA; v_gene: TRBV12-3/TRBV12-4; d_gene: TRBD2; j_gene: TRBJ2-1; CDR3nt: TGTGCCAGCAGCTCGCCCTCGGGGGGGGTAAATGAGCAGTTCTTC; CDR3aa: CASSSPSGGVNEQFF
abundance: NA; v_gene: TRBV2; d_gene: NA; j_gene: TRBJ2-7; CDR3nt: TGTGCCAGCAGTCCATTTGGATACGAGCAGTACTTC; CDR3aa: CASSPFGYEQYF
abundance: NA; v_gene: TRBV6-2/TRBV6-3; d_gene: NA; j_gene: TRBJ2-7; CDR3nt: TGTGCCAGCAGTTGGGTGTGGGGGAGCTCCTACGAGCAGTACTTC; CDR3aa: CASSWVWGSSYEQYF
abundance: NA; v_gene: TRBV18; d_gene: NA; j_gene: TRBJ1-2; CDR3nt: TGTGCCAGCTCTCGGGACATCGATGGCTACACCTTC; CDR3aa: CASSRDIDGYTF
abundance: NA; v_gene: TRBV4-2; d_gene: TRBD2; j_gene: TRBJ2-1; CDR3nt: TGTGCCAGCAGCCAACGGACTAGCGGTTACAATGAGCAGTTCTTC; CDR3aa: CASSQRTSGYNEQFF
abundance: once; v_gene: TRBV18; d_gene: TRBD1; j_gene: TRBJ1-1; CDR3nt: TGTGCCAGCTCACCAGCACAGGGGAATGAAGCTTTCTTT; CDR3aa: CASSPAQGNEAFF
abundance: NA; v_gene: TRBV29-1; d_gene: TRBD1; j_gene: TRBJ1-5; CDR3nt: TGCAGCGTTGTTGAGACAGGGGAGAATCAGCCCCAGCATTTT; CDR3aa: CSVVETGENQPQHF
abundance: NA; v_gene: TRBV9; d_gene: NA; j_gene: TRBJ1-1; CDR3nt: TGTGCCAGCAGCGTAGACGGCAGGGAGAACACTGAAGCTTTCTTT; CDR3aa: CASSVDGRENTEAFF
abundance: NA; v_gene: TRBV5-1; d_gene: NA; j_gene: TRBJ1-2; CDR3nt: TGCGCCAGCAGCGCCGATTTCGGGTCGGATGGCTACACCTTC; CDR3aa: CASSADFGSDGYTF
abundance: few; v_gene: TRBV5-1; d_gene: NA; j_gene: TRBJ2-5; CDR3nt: TGTGCCAGCTCACCACGGCAGGGACAAGAGACCCAGTACTTC; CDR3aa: CASSPRQGQETQYF
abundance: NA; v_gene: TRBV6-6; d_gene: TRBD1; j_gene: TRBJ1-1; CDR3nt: TGTGCCAGCAGTTCCCGGGACAGGTACACTGAAGCTTTCTTT; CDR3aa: CASSSRDRYTEAFF
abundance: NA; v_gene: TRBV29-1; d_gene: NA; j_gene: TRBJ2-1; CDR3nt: TGCAGCGGAGGAACCTACAATGAGCAGTTCTTC; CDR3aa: CSGGTYNEQFF
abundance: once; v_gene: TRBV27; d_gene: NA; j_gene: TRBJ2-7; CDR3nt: TGTGCCAGCAGTTTAAGTCAGGGACCCTACGAGCAGTACTTC; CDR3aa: CASSLSQGPYEQYF
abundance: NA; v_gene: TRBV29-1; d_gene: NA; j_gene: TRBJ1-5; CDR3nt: TGCAGCGTTGTTTCCGGGGGGAGGGAGCCCCAGCATTTT; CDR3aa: CSVVSGGREPQHF
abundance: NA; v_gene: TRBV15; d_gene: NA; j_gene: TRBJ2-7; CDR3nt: TGTGCCACCAGCAGAGGGGACACCACCTACGAGCAGTACTTC; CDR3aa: CATSRGDTTYEQYF
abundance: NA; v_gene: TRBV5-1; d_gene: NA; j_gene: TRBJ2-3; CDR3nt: TGCGCCAGCAGCTTCGGCGCTAGCGAGGCTGGCACAGATACGCAGTATTTT; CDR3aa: CASSFGASEAGTDTQYF
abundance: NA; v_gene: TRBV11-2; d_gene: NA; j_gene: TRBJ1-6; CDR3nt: TGTGCCAGCAGCTGGATAGATTCACCCCTCCACTTT; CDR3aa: CASSWIDSPLHF